Reported below is one T cell receptor (beta chain). What it recognizes is unknown. After removal of 5 bases from V and 0 bases from J, the junction contained 4 bases not matched to a gene. Per germline, CDR1 SGHAT and CDR2 FQNNGV. This CDR3 contains 16 residues. The data originate from a study of cytomegalovirus exposure and HLA in healthy donors. Notes on the study in general: There were three CMV-associated chains whose specificity for CMV antigens was confirmed in vitro.

Method: immunoSEQ multiplex PCR; TCRdb's copy keeps in-frame clones and lacks some. The sample records 110,000 to 150,000 clones, 94% being singletons. The clonotype was recovered from a man younger than 30 in good health and CMV-seropositive. The sample consisted of PBMCs. The chain is built from TRBV11-2 and TRBJ1-3; 10 bases fit TRBD1. CDR3 loop: CASSDRGPYSGNTIYF. The DNA for the CDR3 is TGTGCCAGCAGCGACAGGGGGCCTTACTCTGGAAACACCATATATTTT.